This TCR beta chain was profiled in a study of blood T cell repertoires in COVID-19. Background on the study: The United States, Italy and Spain supplied acute and convalescent COVID-19 samples. In each case, the material was cDNA or gDNA derived from T cells, B-cell-depleted T cells, or PBMCs.

Original processing methods: Quantification of nucleated cells was approximated via reference gene primer amplification. Here immunoSEQ multiplex PCR was the method, and the copy in TCRdb shows in-frame clones only, minus some. V and J calls and clone size follow that table, whereas D and trimming were derived from the DNA. The sample holds about 130,000 clones, more than 75% seen once. The germline V gene encodes CDR1 SGHDT and CDR2 YYEEEE. V shed 0 bases, J shed 2 bases, and the junction held 5 bases outside the gene matches. The CDR3 covers 17 residues. The Seattle patients joined while their infection was active and were tracked longitudinally afterward.

This sequence was found in a woman in her seventies with COVID-19, enrolled during active disease. V gene TRBV5-6 combines with J gene TRBJ2-3, with 11 nucleotides matching TRBD2. The sequenced sample was peripheral blood. Here the CDR3 DNA reads TGTGCCAGCAGCTTGGCCAGACTAGCGGGGAACACAGATACGCAGTATTTT. This encodes CASSLARLAGNTDTQYF.